A single sample gave rise to the 29 T cell receptor beta chains below, sequenced in a study of beta chain features in type 1 diabetes. Every isolated RNA sample was fully reverse transcribed, so sequencing captured expressed TCRB transcripts. Libraries were prepared by immunoSEQ multiplex PCR; TCRdb keeps only in-frame clonotypes and omits some of them. The sample includes around 300,000 clones, approximately 11% seen only once; the top ten take roughly 0.016%. Sequences were obtained from naive CD4+ T cells from blood. The receptors come from a woman in her thirties in good health.

The chain carries TRBV11-3 and TRBJ2-1, with D possibly TRBD2 on 5 matching bases. Trimming removed 5 bases from V and 5 bases from J, with 7 bases in between. Germline CDR1 and CDR2: SGHNT and YENEEA. The CDR3 is made up of 12 amino acids. The CDR3 sequence is CASSPGNNEQFF. CDR3 nucleotide sequence: TGTGCCAGCAGCCCCGGGAACAATGAGCAGTTCTTC.

The chain has TRBV28 and TRBJ2-5; D gene unclear. Germline CDR1 reads MDHEN; CDR2 reads SYDVKM. This CDR3 spans 13 amino acids. The ends were cut back, 6 bases at V and 5 bases at J, with 13 bases in the middle. The CDR3: CASRSDRRETQYF. CDR3 nucleotides: TGTGCCAGCAGATCCGACCGGCGGGAGACCCAGTACTTC.

In this sample, this clone turned up a few times. This sequence joins TRBV11-2 and TRBJ2-1, with TRBD2 matching over 9 bases. J gave up 4 bases and V 1 base, and 5 bases lay outside the gene matches. The CDR3 spans 16 residues. Germline V lookup: CDR1 SGHAT, CDR2 FQNNGV. The CDR3 DNA sequence: TGTGCCAGCAGCTTAGTTTATGCGGGAGGGTACAATGAGCAGTTCTTC. Its translation is CASSLVYAGGYNEQFF.

This clone was picked up a small number of times. This rearrangement joins TRBV25-1 to TRBJ2-7, with D tentatively TRBD2 (6 bases). The CDR3 runs to 13 residues. CDR1 and CDR2 (germline): MGHDK, SYGVNS. V was pared by 3 bases and J by 4 bases, with 10 bases between. CDR3 nucleotides: TGTGCCAGCAGTGAGGAAGGGAGGTACGAGCAGTACTTC. Its translation: CASSEEGRYEQYF.

This clone has more than one count but fewer than ten. This rearrangement joins TRBV21-1 to TRBJ2-3; the table gives TRBD2 as D, unverified against the DNA. TRBV21-1 is a listed pseudogene. CDR3 length equals 18 residues. CDR3 loop: CASSIQTTREGGTDTQYF. DNA for the CDR3: TGTGCCAGCAGCATACAGACTACGAGGGAGGGCGGCACAGATACGCAGTATTTT.

This clone was observed a handful of times. This chain links TRBV29-1 with TRBJ2-6; D is uncertain. The CDR3 runs 14 residues. V was clipped by 5 bases and J by 3 bases, with 11 bases between them. Looked up from germline, CDR1 is SQVTM and CDR2 is ANQGSEA. The CDR3 sequence: CSVYGSGGANVLTF. The CDR3, as DNA: TGCAGCGTTTACGGATCGGGTGGGGCCAACGTCCTGACTTTC.

This chain joins TRBV4-2 and TRBJ2-2; 9 bases are shared with TRBD1. J gave up 5 bases and V 3 bases, and 10 bases lay outside the gene matches. Germline CDR1 is LGHNA and CDR2 is YNFKEQ. This CDR3 spans 17 amino acids. CDR3 in DNA: TGTGCCAGCAGCCATCCGGCCGGGACAGGGCGAACCGGGGAGCTGTTTTTT. Amino acid sequence: CASSHPAGTGRTGELFF.

The chain joins TRBV4-1 to TRBJ2-1; TRBD2 matches 13 bases. This CDR3 is built from 18 residues. Germline V gene sequence: CDR1 MGHRA, CDR2 YSYEKL. V dropped 0 bases and J dropped 12; count of bases not matched to a gene: 14. CDR3 amino acids: CASSQDPLPTSGRFGQFF. The CDR3 bases are TGCGCCAGCAGCCAAGATCCGCTCCCGACTAGCGGGAGGTTTGGGCAGTTCTTC.

This sequence joins TRBV6-6 and TRBJ2-7; 8 bases align to TRBD1. The CDR3 runs 15 residues. Germline assignment: CDR1 MNHNY and CDR2 SVGAGI (reference sequence). The V and J ends lost 6 bases and 3 bases, in that order; junction bases with no gene match: 10. DNA for the CDR3: TGTGCCAGCAGGGGCGACCGGACAGGGAACTACGAGCAGTACTTC. It codes for CASRGDRTGNYEQYF.

The V and J genes are TRBV7-3 and TRBJ1-1; TRBD1 agrees at 7 bases. The CDR3 totals 17 residues. V gave up 5 bases and J gave up 0 bases; unmatched junction bases: 12. CDR1 is SGHTA and CDR2 is FQGTGA in the germline V gene. The CDR3 DNA reads as TGTGCCAGCAGCCCACAGGGGTCAGCCGTTATGAACACTGAAGCTTTCTTT. Encoded protein: CASSPQGSAVMNTEAFF.

This chain joins TRBV7-9 and TRBJ2-1; tentative D call: TRBD2 (6 bases). The V end was cut by 5 bases, the J end by 3 bases, with 11 bases between. The germline CDR1 and CDR2 sequences are SEHNR and FQNEAQ (reference sequence). The CDR3 covers 14 residues. CDR3 sequence (DNA): TGTGCCAGCAGCCCGCGACTAGTCTACAATGAGCAGTTCTTC. Amino acid sequence: CASSPRLVYNEQFF.

The V call is TRBV2, the J call TRBJ1-2, with 7 bases that match TRBD1. The CDR3 has 14 residues. From germline, CDR1 is SNHLY and CDR2 FYNNEI. After removal of 7 bases from V and 1 base from J, the junction contained 6 bases not matched to a gene. For the CDR3, the DNA is TGTGCCAGCATAGAGGGACAGATTAACTATGGCTACACCTTC. Translating it yields CASIEGQINYGYTF.

This clone was detected a few times. The CDR3 bases are TGTGCCAGCTCACCAGGGGCAGGAGATACGCAGTATTTT. Its protein is CASSPGAGDTQYF. This sequence joins TRBV18 and TRBJ2-3; tentative D call: TRBD1 (5 bases). This CDR3 region has 13 residues. Germline V CDR1 and CDR2: KGHSH, LQKENI. The V and J ends lost 2 bases and 5 bases respectively, with 8 bases between them.

The chain employs TRBV5-1 and TRBJ2-4; D is possibly TRBD2 (6 bases). There are 16 residues in the CDR3. V lost 5 bases, J lost 1 base, and 16 bases lay in between. Germline CDR1 reads SGHRS; CDR2 reads YFSETQ. Here the CDR3 DNA reads TGCGCCAGCAGTCTGGAGGGATTAGAGGCCAAAAACATTCAGTACTTC. This gives the protein CASSLEGLEAKNIQYF.

This clone was observed a handful of times. J is TRBJ2-7 and V is TRBV7-2; tentative D call: TRBD1 (6 bases). CDR1 and CDR2 (germline): SGHTA, FQGNSA. The CDR3 runs to 17 residues. V lost 3 bases to trimming and J lost 2 bases, with 20 bases between them. The CDR3 DNA reads TGTGCCAGCAGCTTCCTCAGCCTAAGGGGGACCACCTACGAGCAGTACTTC. Amino acids: CASSFLSLRGTTYEQYF. The complete variable domain, with remaining parts taken from reference TRBV7-2 and TRBJ2-7, reads GAGVSQSPSNKVTEKGKDVELRCDPISGHTALYWYRQSLGQGLEFLIYFQGNSAPDKSGLPSDRFSAERTGGSVSTLTIQRTQQEDSAVYLCASSFLSLRGTTYEQYFGPGTRLTVT.

This clone showed up just a few times. The chain recombines TRBV2 with TRBJ1-2; 7 positions agree with TRBD1. The CDR3 is 14 amino acids. V was clipped by 6 bases and J by 5 bases; unmatched bases: 9. Germline loops: CDR1 SNHLY, CDR2 FYNNEI. The CDR3 DNA reads as TGTGCCAGCAGAAACGCCGGGACAGTTTATGGCTACACCTTC. Translated: CASRNAGTVYGYTF.

The chain has TRBV5-1 and TRBJ1-1; the match to TRBD1 covers 7 bases. Losses at the gene ends were 0 bases for V and 4 bases for J; bases not matched to a gene: 3. CDR1 is SGHRS and CDR2 is YFSETQ in the germline V gene. The CDR3 totals 14 residues. The CDR3 region is CASSLVAGGTEAFF. DNA of the CDR3: TGCGCCAGCAGCTTGGTTGCAGGGGGCACTGAAGCTTTCTTT. Full variable domain (rest looked up from reference TRBV5-1 and TRBJ1-1): KAGVTQTPRYLIKTRGQQVTLSCSPISGHRSVSWYQQTPGQGLQFLFEYFSETQRNKGNFPGRFSGRQFSNSRSEMNVSTLELGDSALYLCASSLVAGGTEAFFGQGTRLTVV.

With regard to this clone: The same CDR3 arises from other DNA sequences in this sample as well. The chain has TRBV9 and TRBJ2-7; 8 bases match TRBD1. With V trimmed by 0 bases and J by 0 bases, 2 bases remained unmatched. The CDR3 contains 15 residues. Germline V lookup: CDR1 SGDLS, CDR2 YYNGEE. This chain's CDR3 is CASSVGTGSSYEQYF. The CDR3 coding sequence is TGTGCCAGCAGCGTAGGGACAGGGAGCTCCTACGAGCAGTACTTC.

This clone was counted a few times. In nucleotides, the CDR3 is TGTGCCTGGAGTTCTTCCAGGACAGGGGGCTTTCAGCCCCAGCATTTT. Protein: CAWSSSRTGGFQPQHF. The J gene is TRBJ1-5, the V gene TRBV30, with 11 bases that match TRBD1. Per the germline V gene, CDR1 is GTSNPN and CDR2 is SVGIG (reference sequence). The trim removed 2 bases at V and 6 bases at J, leaving 9 bases unmatched. This CDR3 has 16 amino acids.

This clone has just a few counts. The chain combines TRBV4-2 with TRBJ1-1, with D unclear. CDR3 length: 13 amino acids. Germline loops: CDR1 LGHNA, CDR2 YNFKEQ. Trimming left V 1 base short and J 7 bases short, with 10 bases between. The CDR3 here is CASSQVRSFEAFF. The CDR3 nucleotides are TGTGCCAGCAGCCAAGTGCGCTCCTTTGAAGCTTTCTTT.

In this sample, this clone turned up a few times. The J gene is TRBJ2-3, the V gene TRBV6-5; tentative D call: TRBD2 (6 bases). Per the germline V gene, CDR1 is MNHEY and CDR2 is SVGAGI. Trimming pared 3 bases from V and 4 bases from J, leaving 14 bases between. The CDR3 runs 15 residues. The CDR3 region has the DNA TGTGCCAGCAGTTATAGCGGAGGCGGTCCAGATACGCAGTATTTT. As protein: CASSYSGGGPDTQYF.

The rearrangement links TRBV5-4 to TRBJ2-1, with D perhaps matching TRBD1 (6 bases). The germline V and J ends were trimmed by 5 bases and 2 bases, with 14 bases remaining between them. This CDR3 has 15 residues. Germline V gene sequence: CDR1 SGHNT, CDR2 YYREEE (reference sequence). The chain's CDR3 is CASRGKQGPYNEQFF. In nucleotides, the CDR3 is TGTGCCAGCAGGGGTAAGCAGGGGCCCTACAATGAGCAGTTCTTC. The entire variable domain, with the rest obtained from reference TRBV5-4 and TRBJ2-1, is as follows: ETGVTQSPTHLIKTRGQQVTLRCSSQSGHNTVSWYQQALGQGPQFIFQYYREEENGRGNFPPRFSGLQFPNYSSELNVNALELDDSALYLCASRGKQGPYNEQFFGPGTRLTVL.

This clone showed up just a few times. J is TRBJ2-3 and V is TRBV9; 7 bases are shared with TRBD1. The CDR3 runs to 15 residues. With V trimmed by 4 bases and J by 2 bases, 7 bases remained unmatched. Germline assignment: CDR1 SGDLS and CDR2 YYNGEE. The CDR3 loop is CASSTDRVVTDTQYF. CDR3 bases: TGTGCCAGCAGCACCGACAGGGTCGTCACAGATACGCAGTATTTT.

The chain is built from TRBV19 and TRBJ2-3, with 8 bases aligning to TRBD2. This CDR3 has 16 residues. Germline V gene data show CDR1 as LNHDA and CDR2 as SQIVND (reference sequence). After removal of 7 bases from V and 2 bases from J, the junction contained 11 bases not matched to a gene. The CDR3 sequence: CASTDTSGPSTDTQYF. In nucleotides, the CDR3 is TGTGCCAGTACCGATACTAGCGGACCCTCCACAGATACGCAGTATTTT.

This clone has more than one count but fewer than ten. The junction and the germline gene differ at one end; a read error may be behind it. The chain couples TRBV7-7 to TRBJ2-6, with 8 bases lining up with TRBD2. CDR1 and CDR2 from the germline V gene are SSHAT and FNYEAQ (reference sequence). The CDR3 has 17 amino acids. Here the CDR3 reads CASSSGGPYSGANVLTF. CDR3 coding DNA: TGTGCTAGCAGCTCGGGGGGGCCATACTCTGGGGCCAACGTCCTGACTTTC.

This clone has more than one count but fewer than ten. The V and J genes are TRBV27 and TRBJ2-3, with D uncertain. This CDR3 is built from 15 residues. With 3 bases removed from V and 3 bases from J, the gap between germline ends came to 13 bases. The germline V gene encodes CDR1 MNHEY and CDR2 SMNVEV (reference sequence). The chain's CDR3 is CASSFSLWRTDTQYF. The CDR3, as DNA: TGTGCCAGCAGTTTTTCTCTGTGGAGAACAGATACGCAGTATTTT.

The rearrangement joins TRBV18 to TRBJ2-2; a possible D gene is TRBD1 (6 bases). CDR3 length equals 15 residues. V lost 4 bases and J 2 bases, leaving 11 bases between the germline ends. The germline gives CDR1 KGHSH, CDR2 LQKENI. CDR3 in DNA: TGTGCCAGCTCACTCCGGACAGCTAACACCGGGGAGCTGTTTTTT. This translates into CASSLRTANTGELFF.

The chain employs TRBV6-5 and TRBJ2-7; weak D call: TRBD2 (6 bases). The CDR3 runs to 15 residues. In germline, CDR1 is MNHEY, CDR2 SVGAGI. V gave up 6 bases and J gave up 2 bases, with 17 bases separating them. The CDR3 coding sequence is TGTGCCAGCAGGTACGGACGGGACTCGGCCTACGAGCAGTACTTC. Its protein product is CASRYGRDSAYEQYF.

The genes are TRBV25-1 and TRBJ2-5; 8 nucleotides line up with TRBD1. CDR3 length: 15 amino acids. V shed 1 base and J 5 bases; nucleotides not matched to a gene: 6. Germline V gene sequence: CDR1 MGHDK, CDR2 SYGVNS. In nucleotides, the CDR3 is TGTGCCAGCAGTGAATCGACAGGGGTGCTGGAGACCCAGTACTTC. Its translation is CASSESTGVLETQYF.